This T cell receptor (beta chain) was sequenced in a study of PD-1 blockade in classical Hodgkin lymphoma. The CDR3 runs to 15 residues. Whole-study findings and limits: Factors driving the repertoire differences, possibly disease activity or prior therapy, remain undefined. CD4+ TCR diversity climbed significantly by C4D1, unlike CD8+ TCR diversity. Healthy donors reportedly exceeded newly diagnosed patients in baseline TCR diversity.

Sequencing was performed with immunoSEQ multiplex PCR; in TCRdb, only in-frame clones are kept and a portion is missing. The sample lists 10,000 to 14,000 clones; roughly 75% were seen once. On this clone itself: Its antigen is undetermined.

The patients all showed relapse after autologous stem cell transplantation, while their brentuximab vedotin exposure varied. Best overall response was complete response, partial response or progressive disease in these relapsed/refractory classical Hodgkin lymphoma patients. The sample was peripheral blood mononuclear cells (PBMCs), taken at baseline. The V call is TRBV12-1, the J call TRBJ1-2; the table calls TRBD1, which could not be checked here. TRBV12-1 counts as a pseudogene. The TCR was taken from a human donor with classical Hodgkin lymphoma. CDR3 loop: CASSFSHRGRGGYTF. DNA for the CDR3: TGTGCCAGCAGCTTTTCCCACAGGGGACGTGGGGGCTACACCTTC.